This T cell receptor beta chain was obtained from a study of CD8 T cells in Susac syndrome (dated by TCRdb to between 2018 and 2021). Turning to the overall study: The study used repertoire sequencing to test whether antigen drove CD8+ T cell activation and differentiation in Susac syndrome. Clonality of the CD8+ T cell repertoire was compared between more than 10 healthy donors, approximately 14 Susac syndrome patients and under 16 multiple sclerosis patients. What the study reported, not specific to this receptor: The TCR sequencing and HLA analysis was acknowledged to have included a relatively small number of individuals.

Sequences KGHSH (CDR1) and LQKENI (CDR2) are obtained from the germline V gene. From V the trimming removes 0 bases and from J it removes 4 bases, while the gene matches leave 2 bases of the junction unaccounted for. The CDR3 runs 15 amino acids, cysteine and phenylalanine included. Only CDR3 DNA remains: 45 bases, in frame from the first base. Peripheral blood CD8+ and CD4+ T cells from healthy donors, Susac syndrome patients and multiple sclerosis patients were profiled using high-throughput TCR beta sequencing. Treatment-naive patients with stable or active relapsing-remitting disease fulfilling revised McDonald criteria were used as multiple sclerosis controls. Bulk CD8+ and CD4+ T cells were purified by magnetic negative isolation, while CD8+ TEMRA cells were enriched using FACS. Blood was drawn into EDTA tubes, processed within 24 hours, and PBMCs were isolated by density gradient centrifugation. PBMCs destined for TCR sequencing were cryopreserved in liquid nitrogen and later thawed in a 37 °C water bath. A purity of at least 90% was achieved for sorted or isolated CD4+, CD8+ and CD8+ TEMRA cells.

RNA was extracted with the RNeasy kit and roughly 0.45 to 1 ug was reverse transcribed using random hexamers. TCR beta CDR3 regions were amplified with the immunoSEQ multiplex PCR assay covering 54 Vbeta and 13 Jbeta segments. PCR amplification bias was corrected by using a synthetic template baseline for primer optimization and computational correction. Regarding the original processing steps: Only productive sequences were kept, with reads annotated to V, D and J genes according to IMGT and analyzed in immunoSEQ Analyzer. Clonality was calculated as one minus the Shannon entropy normalized by log2 of the number of productive unique sequences. For each patient and control, public and private clones were evaluated within the 100 most prevalent clones. Clones were defined as Susac-specific when absent from the healthy and MS cohorts, from approximately 1,100 published viral clones and from other ImmuneACCESS disease sequences. TCRdb reran the public reads through fastp at Q25 and MiXCR, keeping productive beta chains. Entries that share a CDR3 protein sequence are merged under the most common genes and DNA. The V and J calls were determined by TCRdb, not by the authors. The sample includes about 130,000 distinct CDR3 sequences, with roughly 89% observed a single time. About 0.23% of the sample is held by the ten biggest clonotypes.

Of note for this clonotype: The antigen it recognizes is unknown. Base-call qualities are not available, and no considerably larger clone is one nucleotide away.

The TCR originated in a human donor with multiple sclerosis. Sample: CD8+ T cells from PBMCs. The chain is made from TRBV18 and TRBJ2-3; 9 junctional bases match TRBD2. The CDR3 region: CASSPPAGGPDTQYF. The DNA reads TGTGCCAGCTCACCACCCGCGGGAGGGCCAGATACGCAGTATTTT.